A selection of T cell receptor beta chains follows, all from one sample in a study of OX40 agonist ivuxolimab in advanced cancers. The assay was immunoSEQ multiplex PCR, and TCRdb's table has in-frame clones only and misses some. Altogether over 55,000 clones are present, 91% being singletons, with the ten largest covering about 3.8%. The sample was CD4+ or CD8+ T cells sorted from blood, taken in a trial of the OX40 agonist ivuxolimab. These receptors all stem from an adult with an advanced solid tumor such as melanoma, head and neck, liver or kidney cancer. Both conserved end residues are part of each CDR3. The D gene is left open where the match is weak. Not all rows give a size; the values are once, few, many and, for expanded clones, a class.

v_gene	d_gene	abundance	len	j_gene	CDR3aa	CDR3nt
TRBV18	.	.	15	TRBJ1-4	CASSPIWQGYEKLFF	TGTGCCAGCTCACCAATTTGGCAGGGGTATGAAAAACTGTTTTTT
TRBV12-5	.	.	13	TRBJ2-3	CASGLYGLDTQYF	TGTGCTAGTGGTTTGTACGGTCTAGATACGCAGTATTTT
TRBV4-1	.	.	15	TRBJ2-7	CASSLTRDRFYEQYF	TGCGCCAGCAGCCTTACGCGGGACAGATTTTACGAGCAGTACTTC
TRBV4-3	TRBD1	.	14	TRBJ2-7	CASSKQGFSYEQYF	TGCGCCAGCAGCAAACAGGGGTTCTCCTACGAGCAGTACTTC
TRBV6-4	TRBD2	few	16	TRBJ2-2	CASSDGLAGGPGELFF	TGTGCCAGCAGTGACGGACTAGCGGGAGGGCCCGGGGAGCTGTTTTTT
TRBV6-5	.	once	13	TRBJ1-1	CASSSSRGTEAFF	TGTGCCAGCAGTTCTAGTAGGGGAACTGAAGCTTTCTTT
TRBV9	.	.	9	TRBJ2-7	CASSVEQYF	TGTGCCAGCAGCGTAGAGCAGTACTTC
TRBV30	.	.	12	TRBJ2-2	CALEDGAGELFF	TGTGCCTTGGAGGATGGGGCCGGGGAGCTGTTTTTT
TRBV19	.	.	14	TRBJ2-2	CAPSGTANTGELFF	TGTGCCCCTTCCGGGACGGCGAACACCGGGGAGCTGTTTTTT
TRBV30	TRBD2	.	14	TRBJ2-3	CASEREVLTDTQYF	TGTGCCTCAGAGCGGGAGGTATTGACAGATACGCAGTATTTT
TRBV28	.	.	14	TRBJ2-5	CASSHIGGQETQYF	TGTGCCAGCAGTCATATCGGGGGCCAGGAGACCCAGTACTTC
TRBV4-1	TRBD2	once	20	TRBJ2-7	CASSQDGVLAGKLIAYEQYF	TGCGCCAGCAGCCAAGATGGGGTACTAGCGGGAAAGCTCATCGCCTACGAGCAGTACTTC
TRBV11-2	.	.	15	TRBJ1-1	CASSLVRGVNTEAFF	TGTGCCAGCAGCTTAGTTCGGGGGGTGAACACTGAAGCTTTCTTT
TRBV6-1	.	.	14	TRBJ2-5	CASSWSSAQETQYF	TGTGCCAGCAGTTGGAGTAGCGCGCAAGAGACCCAGTACTTC
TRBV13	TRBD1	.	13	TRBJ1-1	CASSSMTGTEAFF	TGTGCCAGCAGCTCGATGACAGGGACTGAAGCTTTCTTT
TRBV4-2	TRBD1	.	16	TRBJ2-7	CASSPRPGQGADEQYF	TGTGCCAGCAGCCCCCGACCGGGACAGGGGGCTGACGAGCAGTACTTC
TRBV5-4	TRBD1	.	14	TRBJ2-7	CASSPGQGTNEQYF	TGTGCCAGCAGCCCGGGACAGGGGACGAACGAGCAGTACTTC
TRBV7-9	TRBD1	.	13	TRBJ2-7	CASSRTGNYEQYF	TGTGCCAGCAGCCGGACAGGGAACTACGAGCAGTACTTC
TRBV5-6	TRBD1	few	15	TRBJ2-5	CASSRRTGFQETQYF	TGTGCCAGCAGCCGTAGGACAGGTTTCCAAGAGACCCAGTACTTC
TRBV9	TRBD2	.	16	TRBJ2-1	CASSVAAGVGVGEQFF	TGTGCCAGCAGCGTAGCTGCGGGAGTCGGGGTGGGTGAGCAGTTCTTC
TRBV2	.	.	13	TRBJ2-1	CASSELANNEQFF	TGTGCCAGCAGTGAGCTAGCGAACAATGAGCAGTTCTTC
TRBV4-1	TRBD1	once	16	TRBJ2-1	CASSQRQGAEWNEQFF	TGCGCCAGCAGCCAGCGACAGGGGGCGGAGTGGAATGAGCAGTTCTTC
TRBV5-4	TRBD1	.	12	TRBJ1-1	CASSTGDTEAFF	TGTGCCAGCAGTACAGGGGACACTGAAGCTTTCTTT
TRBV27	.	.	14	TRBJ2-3	CASSLSTGADTQYF	TGTGCCAGCAGTTTATCTACGGGAGCAGATACGCAGTATTTT
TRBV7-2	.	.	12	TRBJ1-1	CASSFLNTEAFF	TGTGCCAGCAGCTTCCTAAACACTGAAGCTTTCTTT
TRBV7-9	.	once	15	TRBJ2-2	CASSSRDTYTGELFF	TGTGCCAGCAGCTCCCGGGACACCTACACCGGGGAGCTGTTTTTT
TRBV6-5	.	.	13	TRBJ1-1	CASSYSIVYEAFF	TGTGCCAGCAGTTACTCGATAGTTTATGAAGCTTTCTTT
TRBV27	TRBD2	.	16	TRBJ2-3	CASSLVGLAGLDTQYF	TGTGCCAGCAGTTTAGTGGGACTAGCGGGACTAGATACGCAGTATTTT
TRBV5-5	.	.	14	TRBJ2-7	CASSLATGTYEQYF	TGTGCCAGCAGCTTGGCCACTGGAACCTACGAGCAGTACTTC
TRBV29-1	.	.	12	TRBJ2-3	CSPAGITDTQYF	TGCAGCCCGGCAGGGATCACAGATACGCAGTATTTT
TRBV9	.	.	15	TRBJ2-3	CASSVFGANTDTQYF	TGTGCCAGCAGCGTATTTGGGGCGAACACAGATACGCAGTATTTT
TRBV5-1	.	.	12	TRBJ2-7	CASSGDSYEQYF	TGCGCCAGTAGCGGAGACTCCTACGAGCAGTACTTC